This T cell receptor beta chain emerged from a study of blood T cell repertoires in COVID-19. Across the study: The study drew acute and convalescent COVID-19 samples from the United States, Italy and Spain. T cells, B-cell-depleted T cells, or PBMCs supplied cDNA or gDNA.

The V gene's germline CDR1 is WNHNN and CDR2 SYGVQD (reference sequence). The CDR3 runs to 16 residues. With 6 bases clipped from V and 0 bases from J, the junction kept 8 bases outside the gene matches. Authors' data handling: Quantification of nucleated cells was approximated via reference gene primer amplification. Assay: immunoSEQ multiplex PCR; the TCRdb copy retains only in-frame clones and omits some. The V and J calls and clone size are taken from that table; D and trimming were inferred from the DNA. The sample consists of about 300,000 clones, around 90% of them appearing once. Those enrolled, adults aged roughly 18 to 95 years, came from about two dozen US areas.

This clonotype was sampled from a middle-aged woman who had recovered from COVID-19. Sequenced input: PBMCs or T cells enriched from blood (not recorded which). The rearrangement links TRBV10-1 to TRBJ2-3, with 8 bases that match TRBD2. The CDR3 coding sequence is TGCGCCAGCAGCGGGGGACTAGGAGCGAGCACAGATACGCAGTATTTT. It specifies CASSGGLGASTDTQYF.